In this sample, the clone carrying this T cell receptor beta chain turned up a few times. Methods used by the authors: Estimation of nucleated cell counts was performed using reference gene primer amplification. Sequenced by immunoSEQ multiplex PCR; TCRdb stores in-frame clones only, minus some. The V and J calls and the clone size are those of that table, but D and trimming were determined from the DNA. The data contain approximately 17,000 clones, 70% to 90% of them seen just once; the ten biggest clones take up 4.5% to 6%. This record belongs to a study of blood T cell repertoires in COVID-19. As for the study in general: Sample material is recorded as cDNA or gDNA derived from T cells, B-cell-depleted T cells, or PBMCs.

Researchers sorted participants into cohorts using their self-reported clinical history. Recovered status applied to Cohort 3 donors who had two consecutive negative PCRs. It also applied to those with clearance or with symptom resolution. Trimming pared 7 bases from V and 5 bases from J, leaving 18 bases between. This CDR3 contains 14 residues. Germline lookup yields CDR1 MNHNY and CDR2 SVGAGI (reference sequence). This chain joins TRBV6-6 and TRBJ2-7, with D perhaps TRBD2 (6 bases). The origin of this receptor is a woman aged 30 to 39 who had recovered from COVID-19. Sequences were obtained from PBMCs or T cells enriched from blood (not recorded which). CDR3 sequence (DNA): TGTGCCAGCAAAGGGGATGGAGGGCCCCACGAGCAGTACTTC. This codes for CASKGDGGPHEQYF.